The clone carrying this T cell receptor (beta chain) was counted only a few times. What it recognizes is unknown. The data are from a study of neoadjuvant anti-PD-1 for oral cavity cancer. Study-wide results and limits: Non-responders to neoadjuvant nivolumab had significantly more clonal PBMC T cells than responders.

V was trimmed by 0 bases and J by 16 bases, leaving 13 bases between them. The CDR3 spans 13 residues. CDR1 and CDR2 (germline): SGHAT, FQNNGV. The method was immunoSEQ multiplex PCR; TCRdb's version includes in-frame clones alone and lacks a portion of them. Found here are about 72,000 clones, about 83% of them singletons; the top ten hold about 3.7%. The receptor comes from a person aged 35 to 85 with oral cavity squamous cell carcinoma. The chain links TRBV11-2 to TRBJ1-6; no clear D. The source material was PBMCs, sampled before nivolumab (anti-PD-1) treatment. The CDR3 here is CASSLEGSGRLHF. Written as DNA, the CDR3 is TGTGCCAGCAGCTTAGAAGGGTCAGGAAGACTCCACTTT.